These T cell receptor beta chains were read from a single sample in a study of OX40 agonist ivuxolimab in advanced cancers. Sequencing was performed with immunoSEQ multiplex PCR; in TCRdb, only in-frame clones are kept and a portion is missing. The profile covers tens of thousands of clones, with 80% to 90% appearing a single time and about 2.7% taken by the ten largest. Material: CD4+ or CD8+ T cells sorted from blood, obtained in a trial of the OX40 agonist ivuxolimab. These receptors were taken from an adult with an advanced solid tumor such as melanoma, head and neck, liver or kidney cancer. CDR3s include the opening cysteine and the closing phenylalanine or tryptophan. A D gene is named only where the DNA matches it firmly. Size is omitted from some rows. Given values are once, few, many or a class for expanded clones.

size	V	D	J	CDR3	DNA
.	TRBV18	.	TRBJ1-1	CASSLAAEGTEAFF	TGTGCCAGCTCACTAGCGGCTGAAGGCACTGAAGCTTTCTTT
.	TRBV19	.	TRBJ1-2	CASSMDYRAGGYTF	TGTGCCAGTAGTATGGACTACAGGGCGGGCGGCTACACCTTC
.	TRBV27	.	TRBJ2-7	CASSTNQGVGEQYF	TGTGCCAGCAGTACCAACCAGGGCGTCGGCGAGCAGTACTTC
.	TRBV6-6	.	TRBJ2-7	CASSYSMQFNEQYF	TGTGCCAGCAGTTACTCGATGCAGTTTAACGAGCAGTACTTC
.	TRBV11-2	.	TRBJ1-1	CASSLDQDISEAFF	TGTGCCAGCAGCTTAGATCAGGACATCTCTGAAGCTTTCTTT
.	TRBV9	TRBD2	TRBJ2-7	CASSVGAGLAGSYEQYF	TGTGCCAGCAGCGTAGGGGCCGGACTAGCGGGTTCCTACGAGCAGTACTTC
.	TRBV10-3	.	TRBJ2-2	CAISDRDSNTGELFF	TGTGCCATCAGTGATAGGGATTCGAACACCGGGGAGCTGTTTTTT
.	TRBV6-5	.	TRBJ2-7	CASSPSGTSTYEQYF	TGTGCCAGCAGTCCGTCCGGGACTTCTACCTACGAGCAGTACTTC
.	TRBV5-4	.	TRBJ2-7	CASSLDPGYEQYF	TGTGCCAGCAGCTTGGATCCCGGATACGAGCAGTACTTC
.	TRBV6-5	TRBD1	TRBJ2-7	CASSYAGQGSYEQYF	TGTGCCAGCAGTTACGCGGGACAGGGTTCCTACGAGCAGTACTTC
.	TRBV4-1	.	TRBJ1-3	CASSQEGGNGNTIYF	TGCGCCAGCAGCCAAGAAGGGGGGAATGGAAACACCATATATTTT
.	TRBV5-1	TRBD1	TRBJ2-1	CASSSRTGYNEQFF	TGCGCCAGCAGCTCCCGGACAGGGTACAATGAGCAGTTCTTC
.	TRBV5-6	.	TRBJ2-3	CASLRGITTDTQYF	TGTGCCAGCTTGCGAGGGATCACCACAGATACGCAGTATTTT
few	TRBV5-1	.	TRBJ2-2	CASSLNPPGVNTGELFF	TGCGCCAGCAGCTTGAACCCCCCAGGGGTTAATACCGGGGAGCTGTTTTTT
.	TRBV19	TRBD2	TRBJ2-1	CASSIAGLAGLDNEQFF	TGTGCCAGTAGTATAGCGGGCCTAGCGGGGCTAGACAATGAGCAGTTCTTC
.	TRBV7-2	TRBD1	TRBJ1-3	CASSPRPGQGGNTIYF	TGTGCCAGCAGCCCCCGACCGGGACAGGGTGGAAACACCATATATTTT
.	TRBV2	.	TRBJ1-4	CASKRGTNEKLFF	TGTGCCAGCAAGAGGGGGACTAATGAAAAACTGTTTTTT
.	TRBV19	.	TRBJ1-6	CASMPNEAYNSPLHF	TGTGCCAGTATGCCCAACGAGGCCTATAATTCACCCCTCCACTTT
once	TRBV14	TRBD1	TRBJ2-2	CASSHLQGARDTGELFF	TGTGCCAGCAGCCATCTACAGGGGGCGCGAGACACCGGGGAGCTGTTTTTT
.	TRBV30	.	TRBJ1-4	CACRGTNEKLFF	TGTGCCTGCCGGGGAACTAATGAAAAACTGTTTTTT
.	TRBV2	.	TRBJ1-3	CASREPLPGNTIYF	TGTGCCAGCAGGGAACCTCTCCCCGGAAACACCATATATTTT
.	TRBV4-2	.	TRBJ1-2	CASSQDNRARENYGYTF	TGTGCCAGCAGCCAAGATAATCGGGCCAGGGAGAACTATGGCTACACCTTC
.	TRBV6-1	TRBD1	TRBJ1-1	CASSDPGQAAGRTEAFF	TGTGCCAGCAGTGACCCGGGACAGGCGGCCGGGAGAACTGAAGCTTTCTTT
.	TRBV6-5	.	TRBJ1-6	CASGTSYNSPLHF	TGTGCCAGCGGGACCTCCTATAATTCACCCCTCCACTTT
.	TRBV10-1	.	TRBJ2-1	CASSIGTAGDEQFF	TGCGCCAGCAGTATTGGGACCGCTGGGGATGAGCAGTTCTTC
once	TRBV14	.	TRBJ2-7	CASSPGLNLINEQYF	TGTGCCAGCAGCCCAGGACTCAACCTTATCAACGAGCAGTACTTC
.	TRBV28	TRBD1	TRBJ2-3	CASSLGWGTATDTQYF	TGTGCCAGCAGTTTGGGTTGGGGGACAGCCACAGATACGCAGTATTTT
few	TRBV28	TRBD1	TRBJ1-6	CASRGRDRGLSPLHF	TGTGCCAGCAGAGGGAGGGACAGGGGTCTTTCACCCCTCCACTTT
once	TRBV5-4	TRBD1	TRBJ1-3	CASSRQGAGNTIYF	TGTGCCAGCAGCCGACAGGGGGCTGGAAACACCATATATTTT
.	TRBV5-1	TRBD2	TRBJ2-3	CASSSVTSESTQYF	TGCGCCAGCAGCTCGGTGACTAGCGAGTCAACGCAGTATTTT
.	TRBV6-6	.	TRBJ1-2	CASYSLEGGGGYTF	TGTGCCAGCTACTCTTTAGAGGGAGGAGGGGGCTACACCTTC
few	TRBV28	TRBD1	TRBJ1-2	CASRRPGQSYGYTF	TGTGCCAGCAGAAGGCCGGGACAGAGCTATGGCTACACCTTC
.	TRBV7-2	.	TRBJ1-2	CASSPSQGGYTF	TGTGCCAGCAGCCCTTCACAGGGAGGCTACACCTTC
.	TRBV19	.	TRBJ1-2	CASTPGVNGYTF	TGTGCCAGTACCCCAGGGGTAAATGGCTACACCTTC